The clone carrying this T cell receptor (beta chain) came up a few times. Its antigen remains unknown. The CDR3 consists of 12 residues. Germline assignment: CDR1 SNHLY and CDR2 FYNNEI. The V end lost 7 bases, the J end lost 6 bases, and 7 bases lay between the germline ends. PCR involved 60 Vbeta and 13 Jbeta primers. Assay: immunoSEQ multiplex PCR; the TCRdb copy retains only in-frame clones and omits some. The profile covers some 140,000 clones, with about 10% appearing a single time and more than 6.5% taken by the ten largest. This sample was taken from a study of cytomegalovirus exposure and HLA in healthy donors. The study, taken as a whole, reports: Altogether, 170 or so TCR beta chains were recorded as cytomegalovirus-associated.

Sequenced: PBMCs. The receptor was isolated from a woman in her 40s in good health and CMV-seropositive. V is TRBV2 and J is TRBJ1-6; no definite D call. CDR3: CASMKPNSPLHF. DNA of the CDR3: TGTGCCAGCATGAAGCCTAATTCACCCCTCCACTTT.